The source of this TCR beta chain is a study of a mutant IDH1 vaccine in newly diagnosed glioma (dated by TCRdb to the early 2020s). Study-level background: Of the roughly 33 treated patients, approximately 62% were male and approximately 38% were female, and the mean age was around 40 years. Peripheral blood samples were drawn at six visits, namely V03 (baseline), V05, V07, V10, V12 and V13. For exploratory analyses, about two dozen treated patients had longitudinal TCRB deep sequencing done wherever samples were available. Before enrollment, most patients had been given radiochemotherapy with temozolomide as standard therapy, while the rest had received either radiotherapy alone or temozolomide alone.

The paper as a whole reports these results and caveats: According to the authors, sample limitations meant that analyses of patient blood samples could not be reproduced. Pseudoprogression seemed to be unrelated to changes in the top peripheral T cell clonotypes found by TCRB sequencing. Availability determined which PBMC samples were chosen for TCRB deep sequencing. Vaccine-induced immune responses across multiple MHC alleles were detected in about 93% of patients.

The sample's time point label is to be understood as: baseline, week 1 (first vaccination visit). Reading the label with the study, this specimen's treatment or condition is: pre-vaccination baseline after standard-of-care therapy. The donors had newly diagnosed IDH1-mutant astrocytomas of WHO grade 3 or 4 that showed loss of nuclear ATRX. The samples were drawn from NOA16, a multicentre, single-arm, open-label phase I trial in Germany that tested a mutant IDH1 peptide vaccine in humans for the first time. For immunogenicity testing, the blood drawn at visit V03 was used as the baseline sample. Genomic DNA for TCRB sequencing was extracted from EDTA blood using the DNeasy Blood and Tissue Kit. To note about this clone: Its binding antigen is unknown. Base quality data are lacking; no much larger clone is found one base away.

V is reduced by 4 bases and J by 0 bases, leaving a spacing of 14 bases between them. Reading from cysteine to phenylalanine, the CDR3 counts 16 amino acids. The read is trimmed to its CDR3 DNA, 48 bases read in frame from base 1. CDR1 and CDR2, per the germline V gene, are MNHEY and SVGAGI. Preparation of the library involved the immunoSEQ multiplex PCR assay. The hsTCRB Kit was used according to the manufacturer's protocol to amplify rearranged TCR beta chain sequences. Sequencing of TCRB libraries was carried out on an Illumina MiSeq. For the original study's pipeline: The proprietary platform of the kit vendor was used for demultiplexing, trimming and gene mapping. TCRdb stores this immuneACCESS table with in-frame sequences only. Part of the clones is absent; in the studies checked, under half of the shortfall reflects unresolved V genes, and no reason is known for the rest. V, J and clone size are taken as reported in that table, and D and trimming were inferred from the DNA itself. This sample is represented by around 56,000 clones; 75% to 95% of them were singletons. Jointly, the top ten make up approximately 2.4% of the sample.

This specimen consisted of PBMCs, obtained from a glioma patient treated with radiotherapy, temozolomide or both. The TCR originated in a man in his fifties with glioma. The V gene is TRBV6-5 and the J gene is TRBJ2-3; TRBD1 is possibly the D segment (6 matching bases). CDR3 reads: CASSLYRETSTDTQYF. The nucleotides are TGTGCCAGCAGTTTATACAGGGAGACTAGCACAGATACGCAGTATTTT.